Listed below are T cell receptor beta chains from one sample, sequenced in a study of T cells in Graves' hyperthyroidism and ophthalmopathy. Using its own MiXCR run on the multiplex PCR reads, TCRdb lists one record per CDR3 protein. The sample has hundreds of thousands of distinct CDR3 sequences, approximately 18% seen once. Sequenced input: blood. The receptor set was obtained from a man between 50 and 59 years old with Graves' ophthalmopathy. The CDR3 runs from the conserved cysteine through the conserved F or W. A D gene is named only where the DNA matches it firmly. The size field is filled for only some rows; it gives once, few, many or a size class.

v_call	j_call	clone_size	d_call	cdr3_nt	cdr3_aa
TRBV27	TRBJ2-1	NA	TRBD1	TGTGCCAGCAGACCGAGGGGGACAGGGTCCTACAATGAGCAGTTCTTC	CASRPRGTGSYNEQFF
TRBV4-2	TRBJ2-3	NA	TRBD2	TGTGCCAGCAGCCAAGAGGCCGCGGGAGAGCGGGTCACAGATACGCAGTATTTT	CASSQEAAGERVTDTQYF
TRBV30	TRBJ1-1	NA	TRBD1	TGTGCCTGGAGAGACAGGGGGCGAGACACTGAAGCTTTCTTT	CAWRDRGRDTEAFF
TRBV20-1	TRBJ1-2	NA	TRBD1	TGCGGGGGGACAGGGACGGGTGACTATGGCTACACCTTC	CGGTGTGDYGYTF
TRBV7-4	TRBJ2-7	few	NA	TGTGCCAGCATGCACGGAGAGCAGTACTTC	CASMHGEQYF
TRBV20-1	TRBJ2-7	NA	TRBD2	TGCAGTGCCGCCTCCGGGACTAGCGGGAGGAATGAGCAGTACTTC	CSAASGTSGRNEQYF
TRBV28	TRBJ1-6	once	NA	TGTGCCAGCACTGGGCAGAATAATTCACCCCTCCACTTT	CASTGQNNSPLHF
TRBV7-3	TRBJ1-1	NA	TRBD1	TGTGCCAGCAGCTCCGGACAGGCTACTGAAGCTTTCTTT	CASSSGQATEAFF
TRBV20-1	TRBJ2-5	many	NA	TGCAGTGCTAGACCCGGAGACCACTTC	CSARPGDHF
TRBV29-1	TRBJ2-1	NA	TRBD2	TGCAGCGTTGAACTAGCGGGAGACCCTTACAATGAGCAGTTCTTC	CSVELAGDPYNEQFF
TRBV28	TRBJ2-1	many	NA	TGTGCCAGCAGTTTATCATCCGGGGGCGGTGAGCAGTTCTTC	CASSLSSGGGEQFF
TRBV12-3/TRBV12-4	TRBJ2-3	NA	NA	TGTGCCAGCACTTTCTCAGCAGATACGCAGTATTTT	CASTFSADTQYF
TRBV13	TRBJ2-1	many	TRBD2	TGTGCCAGCAGCCCGAAGGGTAGCGGGAGTCGGAATGAGCAGTTCTTC	CASSPKGSGSRNEQFF
TRBV28	TRBJ1-2	few	NA	TGTGCCAGCAGTTTAGTTCAGGAAGCATATGGCTACACCTTC	CASSLVQEAYGYTF
TRBV6-1	TRBJ1-4	few	NA	TGTGCCAGCAGCCAAGGGGCAGGGTCCGACGAAAAACTGTTTTTT	CASSQGAGSDEKLFF
TRBV7-9	TRBJ1-5	few	NA	TGTGCCAGCAGCTCGGACAGCAATCAGCCCCAGCATTTT	CASSSDSNQPQHF
TRBV28	TRBJ2-5	once	TRBD1	TGTGCCAGCAGCGCTCATGGACAGGGGAGGGGAAAGACCCAGTACTTC	CASSAHGQGRGKTQYF
TRBV3-1	TRBJ2-2	many	NA	TGTGCCAGCAGCCAAGTGGATCCACTGAACACCGGGGAGCTGTTTTTT	CASSQVDPLNTGELFF
TRBV4-1	TRBJ1-5	NA	NA	TGCGCCAGCAGCCCAGAAAATTATAGCAATCAGCCCCAGCATTTT	CASSPENYSNQPQHF
TRBV3-1	TRBJ1-1	NA	TRBD1	TGTGCCAGCAGCCCCAGGGGGGGATTAATGAACACTGAAGCTTTCTTT	CASSPRGGLMNTEAFF
TRBV12-3/TRBV12-4	TRBJ2-4	NA	NA	TGTGCCAGCAGTCCGGGGACACGGAAAAACATTCAGTACTTC	CASSPGTRKNIQYF
TRBV10-1	TRBJ2-3	NA	TRBD2	TGCGCCAGCAGTGAGTCGAAGACGGGGGGATTCATGGATACGCAGTATTTT	CASSESKTGGFMDTQYF
TRBV19	TRBJ2-2	NA	NA	TGTGCCAGTAGGGGATACACCGGGGAGCTGTTTTTT	CASRGYTGELFF
TRBV7-3	TRBJ2-7	many	NA	TGTGCCAGCAGCCCTCAGGGGGGCAGCTCCTACGAGCAGTACTTC	CASSPQGGSSYEQYF
TRBV18	TRBJ1-1	NA	TRBD1	TGTGCCAGCGGGGTGCACAGGGGCACTGAAGCTTTCTTT	CASGVHRGTEAFF
TRBV28	TRBJ1-2	many	TRBD1	TGTGCCAGCAGTTTACCCGGGACAGGGCTGGGCTACACCTTC	CASSLPGTGLGYTF
TRBV9	TRBJ2-3	NA	NA	TGTGCCAGCAGCGTAGTAGGTTACGGCACAGATACGCAGTATTTT	CASSVVGYGTDTQYF
TRBV13	TRBJ1-5	NA	TRBD1	TGTGCCAGCAGCTACAGACAGGGGAGTATGGGCAATCAGCCCCAGCATTTT	CASSYRQGSMGNQPQHF
TRBV19	TRBJ2-3	NA	NA	TGTGCCAGTAGTATAGAGCAGGGACGCACAGATACGCAGTATTTT	CASSIEQGRTDTQYF
TRBV20-1	TRBJ1-2	many	NA	TGCAGTGCGGTAGGGACTAACTATGGCTACACCTTC	CSAVGTNYGYTF
TRBV28	TRBJ2-7	many	TRBD2	TGTGCCAGCCTCCCTGGGGGCCTAGCGGGATCCTACGAGCAGTACTTC	CASLPGGLAGSYEQYF
TRBV6-2/TRBV6-3	TRBJ2-2	NA	TRBD2	TGTGCCAGCAGCGGAGCGGGAGGAATCACCGGGGAGCTGTTTTTT	CASSGAGGITGELFF
TRBV5-1	TRBJ2-1	few	NA	TGCGCCAGCAGCTTGGACGGGAGTTACCACAATGAGCAGTTCTTC	CASSLDGSYHNEQFF
TRBV6-1	TRBJ2-5	few	TRBD2	TGTGCCAGCAGGGGGGGGGGAGGTCCGGAGACCCAGTACTTC	CASRGGGGPETQYF
TRBV15	TRBJ2-7	NA	NA	TGTGCCACCAGCAGAGGATCCCCGGGCAGGGTCGAGCAGTACTTC	CATSRGSPGRVEQYF
TRBV7-2	TRBJ2-3	many	NA	TGTGCCAGCAGCGCCGGCAGGTTCGGGCAGCGCACAGATACGCAGTATTTT	CASSAGRFGQRTDTQYF
TRBV3-1	TRBJ1-5	many	NA	TGTGCCAGCAGCCAACAGTATCATCAGCCCCAGCATTTT	CASSQQYHQPQHF
TRBV6-1	TRBJ2-2	few	TRBD1	TGTGCCAGCATCAAAGGACAGGCTAACACCGGGGAGCTGTTTTTT	CASIKGQANTGELFF
TRBV20-1	TRBJ2-5	NA	NA	TGCAGTGCGCCGCTAGAGACCCAGTACTTC	CSAPLETQYF
TRBV5-1	TRBJ2-7	many	NA	TGCGCCAGCAGCTTGGGCCCAGGGGACTACGAGCAGTACTTC	CASSLGPGDYEQYF
TRBV20-1	TRBJ1-1	NA	NA	TGCAGTGCTAGGCAGGGAGGGGGTGAAGCTTTCTTT	CSARQGGGEAFF
TRBV20-1	TRBJ1-5	many	NA	TGCAGTGCTAGAGCCCTGGGTGGGGGCAGTGGCAATCAGCCCCAGCATTTT	CSARALGGGSGNQPQHF
TRBV20-1	TRBJ2-1	many	TRBD2	TGCAGTGCTACCGGGACTAGCGGGAGGGCCGCAGCGACGGACAATGAGCAGTTCTTC	CSATGTSGRAAATDNEQFF
TRBV11-2	TRBJ2-2	NA	TRBD1	TGTGCCAGTAGCTGGACAGGGGACACCGGGGAGCTGTTTTTT	CASSWTGDTGELFF
TRBV5-5	TRBJ2-7	NA	TRBD2	TGTGCCAGCAGCTTCTCCGGGACTAGCGGGAGAAAATACGAAGGCGAGCAGTACTTC	CASSFSGTSGRKYEGEQYF
TRBV6-2/TRBV6-3	TRBJ1-1	NA	TRBD1	TGTGCCAGCAGTTATCATCAGGGGGCGAGGCGTCCCATGAACACTGAAGCTTTCTTT	CASSYHQGARRPMNTEAFF
TRBV11-2	TRBJ1-6	few	TRBD1	TGTGCCAGCAGCCCGACAGGGTCTTCACCCCTCCACTTT	CASSPTGSSPLHF
TRBV6-2/TRBV6-3	TRBJ2-7	many	NA	TGTGCCAGCACGAAAGACGCCGGGGCCGGCTACGAGCAGTACTTC	CASTKDAGAGYEQYF
TRBV29-1	TRBJ2-6	few	TRBD1	TGCAGCGTTGTGGGCAGGGGGCCGACGGGGGCCAACGTCCTGACTTTC	CSVVGRGPTGANVLTF
TRBV4-1	TRBJ1-1	NA	NA	TGCGCCAGCAGCCAAGATCCCGGGTCGAACACTGAAGCTTTCTTT	CASSQDPGSNTEAFF